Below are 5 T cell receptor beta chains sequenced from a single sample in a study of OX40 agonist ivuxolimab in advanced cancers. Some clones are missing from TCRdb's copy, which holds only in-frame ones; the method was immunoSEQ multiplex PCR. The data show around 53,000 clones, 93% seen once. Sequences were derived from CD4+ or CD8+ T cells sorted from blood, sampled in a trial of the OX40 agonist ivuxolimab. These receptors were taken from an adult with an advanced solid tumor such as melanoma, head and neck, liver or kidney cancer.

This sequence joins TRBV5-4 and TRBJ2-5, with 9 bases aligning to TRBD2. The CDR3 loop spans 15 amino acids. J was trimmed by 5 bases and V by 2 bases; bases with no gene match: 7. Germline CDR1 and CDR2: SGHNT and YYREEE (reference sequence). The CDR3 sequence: CASSFGGRAGETQYF. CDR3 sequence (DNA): TGTGCCAGCAGCTTCGGCGGGAGGGCCGGGGAGACCCAGTACTTC.

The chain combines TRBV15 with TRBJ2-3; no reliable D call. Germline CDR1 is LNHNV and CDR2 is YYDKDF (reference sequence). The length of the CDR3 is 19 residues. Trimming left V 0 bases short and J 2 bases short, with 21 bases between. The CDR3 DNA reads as TGTGCCACCAGCAGAGAAATAAGGGCATCATACTCTACCACAGATACGCAGTATTTT. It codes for CATSREIRASYSTTDTQYF.

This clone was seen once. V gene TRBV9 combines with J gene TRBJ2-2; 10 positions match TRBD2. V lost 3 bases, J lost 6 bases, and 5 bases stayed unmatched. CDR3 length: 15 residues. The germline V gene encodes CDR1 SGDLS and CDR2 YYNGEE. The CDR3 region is CASSELAGEAGELFF. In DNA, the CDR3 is TGTGCCAGCAGCGAGCTAGCGGGAGAGGCCGGGGAGCTGTTTTTT.

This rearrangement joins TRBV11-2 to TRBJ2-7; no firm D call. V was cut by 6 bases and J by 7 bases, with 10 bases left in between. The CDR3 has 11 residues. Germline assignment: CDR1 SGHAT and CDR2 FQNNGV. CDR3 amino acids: CASSRTWEQYF. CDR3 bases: TGTGCCAGCAGTCGCACCTGGGAGCAGTACTTC.

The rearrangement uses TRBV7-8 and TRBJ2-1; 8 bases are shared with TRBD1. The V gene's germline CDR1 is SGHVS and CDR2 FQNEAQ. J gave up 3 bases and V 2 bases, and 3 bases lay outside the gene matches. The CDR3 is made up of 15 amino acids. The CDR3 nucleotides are TGTGCCAGCAGCTTAAGGACAGGGAGCTACAATGAGCAGTTCTTC. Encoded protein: CASSLRTGSYNEQFF.